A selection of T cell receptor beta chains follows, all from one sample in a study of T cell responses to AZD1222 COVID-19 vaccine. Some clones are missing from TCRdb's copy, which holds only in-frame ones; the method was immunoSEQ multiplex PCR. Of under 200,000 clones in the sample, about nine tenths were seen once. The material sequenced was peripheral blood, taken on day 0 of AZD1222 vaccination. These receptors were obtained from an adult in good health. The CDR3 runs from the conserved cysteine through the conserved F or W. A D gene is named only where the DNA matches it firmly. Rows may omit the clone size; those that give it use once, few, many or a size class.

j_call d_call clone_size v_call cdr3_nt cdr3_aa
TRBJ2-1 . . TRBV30 TGTGCCTGGAGTGTCGGCGCCTACAATGAGCAGTTCTTC CAWSVGAYNEQFF
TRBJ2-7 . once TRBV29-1 TGCAGCGTTGAGGTTGGAGGGGGCGAGCAGTACTTC CSVEVGGGEQYF
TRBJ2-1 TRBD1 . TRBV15 TGTGCCACCAGCAAACAAGGAAAACAGGGGTTCTACAATGAGCAGTTCTTC CATSKQGKQGFYNEQFF
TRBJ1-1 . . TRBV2 TGTGCCAGCAGTGGGGGAACAGCCAACACTGAAGCTTTCTTT CASSGGTANTEAFF
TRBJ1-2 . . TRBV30 TGTGCCTGGAGTGTCGGCAGGTCGGTCTATGGCTACACCTTC CAWSVGRSVYGYTF
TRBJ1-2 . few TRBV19 TGTGCCAGTAGCGGAACGGCGGCCGATTCTAACTATGGCTACACCTTC CASSGTAADSNYGYTF
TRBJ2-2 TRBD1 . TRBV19 TGTGCCAGTAGTATCATCACAGGGGGCGGGATCGGGGAGCTGTTTTTT CASSIITGGGIGELFF
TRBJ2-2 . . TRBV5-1 TGCGCCAGCAAACGTAGCACAGGAAACACCGGGGAGCTGTTTTTT CASKRSTGNTGELFF
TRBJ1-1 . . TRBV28 TGTGCCAGCAGTTTTGGTCTTGGGGGCAACACTGAAGCTTTCTTT CASSFGLGGNTEAFF
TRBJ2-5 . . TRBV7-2 TGTGCCAGCAGCTTGAAGCGGCAAGAGACCCAGTACTTC CASSLKRQETQYF
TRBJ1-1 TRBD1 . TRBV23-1 TGCGCCAGCAGTCGCTATACGACAGGGAGAGTGAACACTGAAGCTTTCTTT CASSRYTTGRVNTEAFF
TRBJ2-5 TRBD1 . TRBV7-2 TGTGCCAGCAGCTTAGTGGTTGGGGACAGACGTCAAGAGACCCAGTACTTC CASSLVVGDRRQETQYF
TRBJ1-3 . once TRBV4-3 TGCGCCAGCAGCCAAGGGATAATAGGGGGAGAGGCTGGAAACACCATATATTTT CASSQGIIGGEAGNTIYF
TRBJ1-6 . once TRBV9 TGTGCCAGCAGCCCACGACAGAGCTCCTATAATTCACCCCTCCACTTT CASSPRQSSYNSPLHF
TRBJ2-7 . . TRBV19 TGTGCCAGTAGTGAGGGGTATGGTCTTCCCTACGAGCAGTACTTC CASSEGYGLPYEQYF
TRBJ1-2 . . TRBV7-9 TGTGCCAGCAGCCCAGAAGGGGGAATGAATGGCTACACCTTC CASSPEGGMNGYTF
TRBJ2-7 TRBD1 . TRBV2 TGTGCCAGCAGACCCGGGACAGGCTTATACGAGCAGTACTTC CASRPGTGLYEQYF
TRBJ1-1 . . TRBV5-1 TGCGCCAGCAGCTCGGGGCTAGGAGCTTTCTTT CASSSGLGAFF
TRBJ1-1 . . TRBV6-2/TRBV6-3 TGTGCCAGCAGTTACCCGAGTGGACAGCTGAACACTGAAGCTTTCTTT CASSYPSGQLNTEAFF
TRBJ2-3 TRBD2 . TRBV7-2 TGTGCCAGCGCCCCGGGGGGGCCGGGCACAGATACGCAGTATTTT CASAPGGPGTDTQYF
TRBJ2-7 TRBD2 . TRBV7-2 TGTGCCAGCAGCTCGGGGGGATTTTACGAGCAGTACTTC CASSSGGFYEQYF
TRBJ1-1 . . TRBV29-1 TGCAGCGCATGGAGGACTGAAGCTTTCTTT CSAWRTEAFF
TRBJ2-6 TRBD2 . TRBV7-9 TGTGCCAGCAGCTCCCCGGGCGGGAGGCGTGGGGCCAACGTCCTGACTTTC CASSSPGGRRGANVLTF
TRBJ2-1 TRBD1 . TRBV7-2 TGTGCCAGCAGCGATCCCGGGACAGGCGTCTACAATGAGCAGTTCTTC CASSDPGTGVYNEQFF
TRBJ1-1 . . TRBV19 TGTGCCAGTAGTATAGCTGGGGGCACTGAAGCTTTCTTT CASSIAGGTEAFF
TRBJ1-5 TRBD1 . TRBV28 TGTGCCAGCAGTAGGACAGGGGCAAGCAATCAGCCCCAGCATTTT CASSRTGASNQPQHF
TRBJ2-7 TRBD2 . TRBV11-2 TGTGCCAGCAGCCGAATTACTAGCGGGAGGGTCGACTTC CASSRITSGRVDF
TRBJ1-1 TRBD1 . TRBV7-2 TGTGCCAGCAGCTTCGGGATAGGGGGCTCGGAGGAAGCTTTCTTT CASSFGIGGSEEAFF
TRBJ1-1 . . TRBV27 TGTGCCAGCAGTTTACTCAGGCTCAATTTGAAAGACACTGAAGCTTTCTTT CASSLLRLNLKDTEAFF
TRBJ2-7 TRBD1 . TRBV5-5 TGTGCCAGCAGCCCGACTCCAGGGGGCGTCAACGAGCAGTACTTC CASSPTPGGVNEQYF
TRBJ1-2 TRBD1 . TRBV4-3 TGCGCCAGCAGCCAATCCAGACAGGGCGGCTATGGCTACACCTTC CASSQSRQGGYGYTF
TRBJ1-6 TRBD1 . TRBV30 TGTGCCTTGACAGGGCTGGACTCACCCCTCCACTTT CALTGLDSPLHF
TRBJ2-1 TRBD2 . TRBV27 TGTGCCAGCAGTTTAACAAGCGGGGGGGCTCGGGAGCAGTTCTTC CASSLTSGGAREQFF